The clone carrying this T cell receptor (beta chain) was picked up one time. What it binds is not known. The sample originates from a study of cytomegalovirus exposure and HLA in healthy donors. Primers: 60 Vbeta forward and 13 Jbeta reverse. The assay was immunoSEQ multiplex PCR, and TCRdb's table has in-frame clones only and misses some. The sample holds 150,000 to 200,000 clones, around two thirds seen once. The study, taken as a whole, reports: The CMV antigen specificity of a few CMV-associated chains was confirmed through in vitro analysis. Reports state that TCR beta sequences accurately predicted most subjects' HLA-A and HLA-B alleles. An observed cluster of highly shared sequence variants was recorded as a likely sequencing artifact. Roughly uniform depth of sequencing across donors was assumed in presence/absence analyses.

This CDR3 region has 17 residues. Trimming took off 0 bases at V and 3 bases at J, with 17 bases between the two ends. Germline V gene lookup returns CDR1 GTSNPN and CDR2 SVGIG (reference sequence). The clonotype comes from a man younger than 40 in good health and CMV-seropositive. The sequencing input was PBMCs. J is TRBJ1-4 and V is TRBV30; D gene unclear. Written as DNA, the CDR3 is TGTGCCTGGAGTGTACGCGGAAGAGGTGTAGCTAATGAAAAACTGTTTTTT. Translating gives CAWSVRGRGVANEKLFF.